A selection of T cell receptor beta chains follows, all from one sample in a study of blood T cell repertoires in COVID-19. Profiled with immunoSEQ multiplex PCR; TCRdb holds only in-frame clones, not every one. The repertoire holds under 110,000 clones, roughly 86% seen once, with around 10% in the top ten. Sequenced input: peripheral blood. These receptors all come from a woman in her twenties or thirties with acute or convalescent COVID-19. Both conserved end residues are part of each CDR3. A D gene is named only where the DNA matches it firmly. Some rows mark clone size as missing; the rest say once, few, many or name a class of expanded clone.

J: TRBJ2-5; size: NA; V: TRBV12-3/TRBV12-4; D: TRBD1; DNA: TGTGCCAGCAGCCCCACAGGGGGTCGGACCCAGTACTTC; CDR3: CASSPTGGRTQYF
J: TRBJ1-2; size: NA; V: TRBV2; D: TRBD1; DNA: TGTGCCAGCAGATCGACAGGGGATGCCTATGGCTACACCTTC; CDR3: CASRSTGDAYGYTF
J: TRBJ2-2; size: NA; V: TRBV6-5; D: TRBD1; DNA: TGTGCCAGCACGGGGACAGGGGTTACCGGGGAGCTGTTTTTT; CDR3: CASTGTGVTGELFF
J: TRBJ2-1; size: NA; V: TRBV20-1; D: TRBD2; DNA: TGCAGTGCTAGTGACAACCGACTAGCGGGGGGCCGGGTGTCTAAGTTCTTC; CDR3: CSASDNRLAGGRVSKFF
J: TRBJ1-1; size: few; V: TRBV12-3/TRBV12-4; D: NA; DNA: TGTGCCAGCAGCGGTGTCTCTAACACTGAAGCTTTCTTT; CDR3: CASSGVSNTEAFF
J: TRBJ1-4; size: NA; V: TRBV7-9; D: NA; DNA: TGTGCCAGCAGCCATGACAGGACTAATGAAAAACTGTTTTTT; CDR3: CASSHDRTNEKLFF
J: TRBJ2-3; size: NA; V: TRBV11-2; D: TRBD2; DNA: TGTGCCAGCAGCTTAGGACTAGCGGTGGGATACACAGATACGCAGTATTTT; CDR3: CASSLGLAVGYTDTQYF
J: TRBJ2-2; size: NA; V: TRBV18; D: NA; DNA: TGTGCCAGCTCACCTAACGCAGGGAACACCGGGGAGCTGTTTTTT; CDR3: CASSPNAGNTGELFF
J: TRBJ1-2; size: NA; V: TRBV3-1/TRBV3-2; D: TRBD1; DNA: TGTGCCAGCAGCCTTCGGGACAGGGAGGGCTATGGCTACACCTTC; CDR3: CASSLRDREGYGYTF
J: TRBJ2-1; size: NA; V: TRBV12-3/TRBV12-4; D: TRBD2; DNA: TGTGCCAGCAGTGTCAGCGGGGTGCAGTTCTTC; CDR3: CASSVSGVQFF
J: TRBJ1-2; size: NA; V: TRBV6-6; D: NA; DNA: TGTGCCAGCGATCAGGGCCATTATGGCTACACCTTC; CDR3: CASDQGHYGYTF
J: TRBJ1-6; size: NA; V: TRBV19; D: NA; DNA: TGTGCCAGTAGTATCGGGGGACATTCACCCCTCCACTTT; CDR3: CASSIGGHSPLHF
J: TRBJ1-5; size: NA; V: TRBV28; D: NA; DNA: TGTGCCAGCACCCCACCAGAGGAAATAATTCAGCCCCAGCATTTT; CDR3: CASTPPEEIIQPQHF
J: TRBJ1-2; size: once; V: TRBV27; D: TRBD1; DNA: TGTGCCAGCAGTTCCCCCGAGACAGGGAACTATGGCTACACCTTC; CDR3: CASSSPETGNYGYTF
J: TRBJ2-6; size: NA; V: TRBV14; D: NA; DNA: TGTGCCAGCAGCCAAGATAGCCCCGGGAGGGCCAACGTCCTGACTTTC; CDR3: CASSQDSPGRANVLTF
J: TRBJ1-5; size: NA; V: TRBV5-1; D: NA; DNA: TGCGCCAGCAGCTTGGCCGGGTACAACAATCAGCCCCAGCATTTT; CDR3: CASSLAGYNNQPQHF
J: TRBJ1-1; size: NA; V: TRBV4-1; D: NA; DNA: TGCGCCAGCCTCGGGAAGGCTGAAGCTTTCTTT; CDR3: CASLGKAEAFF
J: TRBJ1-2; size: NA; V: TRBV3-1/TRBV3-2; D: NA; DNA: TGTGCCAGCAGCCAAGAGGGAGTAAACTATGGCTACACCTTC; CDR3: CASSQEGVNYGYTF
J: TRBJ2-3; size: NA; V: TRBV7-2; D: NA; DNA: TGTGCCAGCAGCCCAAGACAGAACACAGATACGCAGTATTTT; CDR3: CASSPRQNTDTQYF
J: TRBJ1-5; size: NA; V: TRBV12-3/TRBV12-4; D: NA; DNA: TGTGCCAGCAGTTCGGGAGATCAGCCCCAGCATTTT; CDR3: CASSSGDQPQHF
J: TRBJ1-1; size: NA; V: TRBV24-1; D: NA; DNA: TGTGCCACCAGTGATGGGACAAGGAAGAACACTGAAGCTTTCTTT; CDR3: CATSDGTRKNTEAFF
J: TRBJ1-6; size: NA; V: TRBV28; D: TRBD1; DNA: TGTGCCAGCATTCCGGGGGGGGGACAGGGACATTCACCCCTCCACTTT; CDR3: CASIPGGGQGHSPLHF
J: TRBJ1-6; size: NA; V: TRBV27; D: NA; DNA: TGTGCCAGCAGCGCGACAGCCTTCGGTTCACCCCTCCACTTT; CDR3: CASSATAFGSPLHF